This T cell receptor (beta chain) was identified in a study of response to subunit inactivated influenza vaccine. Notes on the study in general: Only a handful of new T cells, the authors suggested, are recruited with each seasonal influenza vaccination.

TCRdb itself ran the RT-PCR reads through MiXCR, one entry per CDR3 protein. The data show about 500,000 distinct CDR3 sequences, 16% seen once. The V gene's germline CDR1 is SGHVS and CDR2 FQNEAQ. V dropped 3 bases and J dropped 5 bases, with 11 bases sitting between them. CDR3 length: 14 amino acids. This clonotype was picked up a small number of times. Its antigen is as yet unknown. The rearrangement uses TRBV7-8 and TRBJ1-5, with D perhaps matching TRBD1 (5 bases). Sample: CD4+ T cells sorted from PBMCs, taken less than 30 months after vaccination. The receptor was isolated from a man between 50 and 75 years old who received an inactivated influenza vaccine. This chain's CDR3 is CASSFVGTDQPQHF. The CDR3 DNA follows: TGTGCCAGCAGCTTTGTGGGGACGGATCAGCCCCAGCATTTT.